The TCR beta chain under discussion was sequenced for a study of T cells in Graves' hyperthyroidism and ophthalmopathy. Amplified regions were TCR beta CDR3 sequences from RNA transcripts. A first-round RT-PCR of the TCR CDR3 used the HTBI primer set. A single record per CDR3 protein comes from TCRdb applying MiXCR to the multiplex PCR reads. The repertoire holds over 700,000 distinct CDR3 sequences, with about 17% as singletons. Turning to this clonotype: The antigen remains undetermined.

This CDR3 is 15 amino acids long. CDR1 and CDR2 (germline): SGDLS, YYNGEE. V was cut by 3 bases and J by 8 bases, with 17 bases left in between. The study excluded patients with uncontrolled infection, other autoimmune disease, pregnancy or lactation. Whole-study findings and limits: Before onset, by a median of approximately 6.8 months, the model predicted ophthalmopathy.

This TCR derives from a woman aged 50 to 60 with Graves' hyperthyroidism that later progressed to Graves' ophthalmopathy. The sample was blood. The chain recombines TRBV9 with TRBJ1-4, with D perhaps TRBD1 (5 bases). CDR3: CASSASPGPREKLFF. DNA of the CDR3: TGTGCCAGCAGCGCGTCCCCGGGGCCTCGGGAAAAACTGTTTTTT.